This T cell receptor (beta chain) was found in a study of blood T cell repertoires in COVID-19 (dated by TCRdb to the early 2020s). Background on the whole study: Samples from collaborators originated in the United States, Italy and Spain and spanned both the acute and convalescent phases of COVID-19. The repertoires were released in a freely available public database intended as a resource for research on the immune response to SARS-CoV-2. Where available, HLA class I and class II types were taken from metadata supplied by the sample provider and were not determined by assay-based typing. Sample metadata almost always included a de-identified subject ID, COVID-19 status, age in years and sex. The prospective study material was composed of cDNA or gDNA derived from T cells, B-cell-depleted T cells, or PBMCs. Samples were obtained from the ongoing ImmuneRACE study (first 160 participants) and from some 1,200 subjects provided by 6 global collaborators. Subjects who had been exposed to COVID-19, were actively infected with it, or had recovered from it provided the deeply sampled blood TCRbeta repertoires that made up the dataset.

The immunoSEQ Assay, a bias-controlled multiplex PCR, was used to amplify TCRbeta CDR3 regions from genomic DNA. As for the authors' bioinformatics: The number of nucleated cells in each sample was estimated by amplification of reference gene primers within the assay. To quantify the absolute abundance of each unique TCRbeta CDR3 rearrangement, sequence reads were collapsed and filtered. Productive Simpson clonality was computed per sample as the square root of Simpson's diversity index over productive rearrangements. The table was pulled from immuneACCESS by TCRdb, which kept in-frame rearrangements only. Such tables lose some clones; where checked, under half of the loss comes from unresolved V genes, and the rest has no known cause. D and trimming come from the DNA, and the V and J calls and clone size come from that table. The sample includes roughly 260,000 clones, with about 85% observed a single time. Jointly, the top ten make up roughly 4% of the sample.

V loses 4 bases, J loses 0 bases, and the germline ends lie 16 bases apart. Spanning cysteine to phenylalanine, the CDR3 consists of 17 amino acids. CDR3 DNA is the only sequence kept; it has 51 bases, read in frame from the first base. According to the germline V gene, CDR1 reads SGHRS and CDR2 reads YFSETQ. Results and caveats for the whole study, not just this receptor: How much clinical and demographic metadata was included differed by source and by participant, and the metadata was provided uncurated.

Another Seattle source contributed samples from volunteer blood donors who had recovered from COVID-19. Whole blood was collected in K2EDTA tubes by collaborating institutions according to the institutions' own protocols. Collaborator samples were shipped for TCRbeta analysis as frozen whole blood, isolated PBMCs, or DNA extracted from either sample type. Details on this clone: Its antigen remains unidentified. Base-call qualities are not available, and no considerably larger clone is one nucleotide away.

The clonotype was recovered from a man aged 55 to 70 who had recovered from COVID-19. The chain joins TRBV5-1 to TRBJ2-2; the D gene lacks a confident call. Material for sequencing was peripheral blood. For the CDR3, the sequence is CASSLASRAANTGELFF. The DNA is TGCGCCAGCAGCCTCGCGTCTCGAGCCGCGAACACCGGGGAGCTGTTTTTT.